This T cell receptor beta chain emerged from a study of cytomegalovirus exposure and HLA in healthy donors. Background on the study: Previous work identified 100 million or so unique TCR beta sequences from 200 million or so T cells. Early released data had tens of millions of unique TCRs, all coming from HLA-typed donors.

Germline V gives CDR1 SGHDT, CDR2 YYEEEE. Trimming left V 4 bases short and J 0 bases short, with 5 bases between. The CDR3 is 14 residues long. PCR used 60 Vbeta primers and 13 Jbeta primers. Data came from immunoSEQ multiplex PCR; TCRdb stores just in-frame clones and leaves some out. The listing records roughly 190,000 clones. The clonotype originates from a woman aged 18 to 35 in good health and CMV-seropositive. The source material was PBMCs. The chain employs TRBV5-6 and TRBJ1-6; D call uncertain. The chain's CDR3 is CASSLSSYNSPLHF. CDR3 sequence (DNA): TGTGCCAGCAGCCTGTCCTCCTATAATTCACCCCTCCACTTT.